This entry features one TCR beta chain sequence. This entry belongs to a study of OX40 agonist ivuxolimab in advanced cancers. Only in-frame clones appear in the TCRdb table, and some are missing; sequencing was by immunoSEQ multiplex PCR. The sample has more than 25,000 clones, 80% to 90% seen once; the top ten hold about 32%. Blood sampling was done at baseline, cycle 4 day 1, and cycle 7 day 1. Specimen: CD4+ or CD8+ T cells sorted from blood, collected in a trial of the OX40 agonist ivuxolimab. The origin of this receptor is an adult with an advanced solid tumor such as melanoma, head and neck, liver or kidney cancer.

In DNA, the CDR3 is TGTGCCAGCAGCACTAGCGGGACCCACGAGCAGTACTTC. Translated: CASSTSGTHEQYF. The chain is built from TRBV11-2 and TRBJ2-7, with 10 bases fitting TRBD2. The trim removed 5 bases at V and 5 bases at J, leaving 3 bases unmatched. The CDR3 is 13 residues long. The germline V gene has CDR1 SGHAT and CDR2 FQNNGV.